The rows below give T cell receptor beta chains drawn from one sample of a study of blood T cell repertoires in COVID-19. Measured with immunoSEQ multiplex PCR; TCRdb has only the in-frame clones, and not every one. Here the sample spans some 180,000 clones, 75% to 90% being singletons. Sequences were obtained from PBMCs or T cells enriched from blood (not recorded which). These TCRs come from a man between 35 and 55 years old who had recovered from COVID-19. Each CDR3 is given with its conserved first and last residue. D genes are given only for firm matches. A clone size is listed for some rows: how often the clone was seen (once, few, many), or a class if it is expanded.

size	D	V	J	DNA	CDR3
.	TRBD1	TRBV7-9	TRBJ1-1	TGTGCCAGCAGCCCGGGGGGACAGGGAGGAGGAACTGAAGCTTTCTTT	CASSPGGQGGGTEAFF
.	.	TRBV19	TRBJ1-6	TGTGCCAGTACTGGCGGAGGAGGAGATTCACCCCTCCACTTT	CASTGGGGDSPLHF
.	TRBD1	TRBV19	TRBJ1-5	TGTGCCAGTAGTCTGAGGACAGGTGGTCAGCCCCAGCATTTT	CASSLRTGGQPQHF
.	TRBD2	TRBV7-3	TRBJ2-1	TGTGCCAGCAGTCTCCATGGGACTAGTTCCTACAATGAGCAGTTCTTC	CASSLHGTSSYNEQFF
.	TRBD1	TRBV5-1	TRBJ1-2	TGCGCCAGCAGCTCCTCAGGGGGTGGTGGCTACACCTTC	CASSSSGGGGYTF
few	.	TRBV27	TRBJ1-6	TGTGCCAGCAGATGGAGCTCCTATAATTCACCCCTCCACTTT	CASRWSSYNSPLHF
few	.	TRBV3-1/TRBV3-2	TRBJ2-1	TGTGCCAGCACCTCAACGAAAGCGCCCAATGAGCAGTTCTTC	CASTSTKAPNEQFF
.	.	TRBV5-4	TRBJ2-7	TGTGCCAGCAGCTTGGAGTCTAGCGTTCCCTACGAGCAGTACTTC	CASSLESSVPYEQYF
.	.	TRBV18	TRBJ1-5	TGTGCCAGCTCCCCGCACAGTGATCAGCCCCAGCATTTT	CASSPHSDQPQHF
.	TRBD1	TRBV9	TRBJ1-2	TGTGCCAGCAGCAGGGACAGTAACTATGGCTACACCTTC	CASSRDSNYGYTF
.	.	TRBV9	TRBJ1-2	TGTGCCAGCAGCTTACAGGACTATGGCTACACCTTC	CASSLQDYGYTF
.	TRBD2	TRBV5-1	TRBJ2-3	TGCGCCAGCAGCTTGAGTCTAGCGGGAGTGGATACGCAGTATTTT	CASSLSLAGVDTQYF
.	TRBD1	TRBV6-5	TRBJ1-2	TGTGCCAGCAGTTCTCGACAGGGACCCTTCTATGGCTACACCTTC	CASSSRQGPFYGYTF
.	TRBD1	TRBV12-3/TRBV12-4	TRBJ2-3	TGTGCCAGCAGTTTAGGGACAGGGGATACGCAGTATTTT	CASSLGTGDTQYF
.	.	TRBV19	TRBJ1-5	TGTGCCAGTAGTATCAGGGGCAATCAGCCCCAGCATTTT	CASSIRGNQPQHF
.	TRBD1	TRBV7-9	TRBJ1-5	TGTGCCAGCAGCCCGGGGACAGGCTCGGGTCAGCCCCAGCATTTT	CASSPGTGSGQPQHF
.	.	TRBV30	TRBJ2-7	TGTGCCTGGAGTGAGGGCAGGGGTCGGTACGAGCAGTACTTC	CAWSEGRGRYEQYF
.	TRBD1	TRBV24-1	TRBJ2-6	TGTGCCACCAGAGGGCCGGGACAGGACTCTGGGGCCAACGTCCTGACTTTC	CATRGPGQDSGANVLTF
.	TRBD2	TRBV9	TRBJ2-1	TGTGCCAGCAGCGCCCGAAAAGGACGACCGGGACTAGCGGGAGATTCGGTAAGGGATGAGCAGTTCTTC	CASSARKGRPGLAGDSVRDEQFF
.	TRBD1	TRBV5-4	TRBJ1-1	TGTGCCAGCAGCCGAGACCAGGGGGTTAATGAAGCTTTCTTT	CASSRDQGVNEAFF
.	.	TRBV27	TRBJ1-5	TGTGCCAGCAGTCCAATCCATGAGTTAAGTGAGCCCCAGCATTTT	CASSPIHELSEPQHF
.	.	TRBV19	TRBJ1-3	TGTGCCAGTAGTATAGAGGCGCCAGGCCCCTCTGGAAACACCATATATTTT	CASSIEAPGPSGNTIYF
.	TRBD1	TRBV6-5	TRBJ2-7	TGTGCCAGCAGTTACCTCCGGACAGGGGAGAACGAGCAGTACTTC	CASSYLRTGENEQYF
.	.	TRBV3-1/TRBV3-2	TRBJ2-3	TGTGCCAGCAGCCACGTTCTCTATAGCACAGATACGCAGTATTTT	CASSHVLYSTDTQYF
.	TRBD1	TRBV19	TRBJ2-5	TGTGCCAGTAGTCCCCGGGGACAGCAAGAGACCCAGTACTTC	CASSPRGQQETQYF
once	.	TRBV27	TRBJ1-1	TGTGCCAGCAGTTTAGGATCCCCTCCGGCAGCGTTGAACACTGAAGCTTTCTTT	CASSLGSPPAALNTEAFF
.	TRBD1	TRBV11-3	TRBJ2-1	TGTGCCAGCAACACAGGGGTTTATGAGCAGTTCTTC	CASNTGVYEQFF
once	.	TRBV4-2	TRBJ1-2	TGTGCCAGCAGCCAAGCGGACAAGGGATCCTATGGCTACACCTTC	CASSQADKGSYGYTF
.	.	TRBV11-2	TRBJ2-2	TGTGCCAGCAGCTTAGATCGTCTCGGCGGGGAGCTGTTTTTT	CASSLDRLGGELFF
.	TRBD1	TRBV6-1	TRBJ2-7	TGTGCCAGCAGTGAAGAGATTGGGACAGGGCTGTACGAGCAGTACTTC	CASSEEIGTGLYEQYF
.	TRBD2	TRBV3-1/TRBV3-2	TRBJ2-7	TGTGCCAGCAGCCTTCGGACTAGCGGTTACTACGAGCAGTACTTC	CASSLRTSGYYEQYF
.	.	TRBV5-1	TRBJ2-7	TGCGCCAGCAGCTTGGGTCGGGGAGGCGAGCAGTACTTC	CASSLGRGGEQYF
.	TRBD2	TRBV3-1/TRBV3-2	TRBJ2-3	TGTGCCAGCAGCCAAGTAGCGGGAGGGCCGTCCGATACGCAGTATTTT	CASSQVAGGPSDTQYF
.	.	TRBV27	TRBJ2-3	TGTGCCAGCAGTTCCAGGGGCTACACAGATACGCAGTATTTT	CASSSRGYTDTQYF
.	.	TRBV10-3	TRBJ2-7	TGTGCCAGCGCCGACAGTTCCTACGAGCAGTACTTC	CASADSSYEQYF
.	.	TRBV20-1	TRBJ1-2	TGCAGTGTTCGACGGGAGTCAAGCTACACCTTC	CSVRRESSYTF
.	.	TRBV5-1	TRBJ2-3	TGCGCCAGCAGCTTGAATCGGGGGTCAGCAGATACGCAGTATTTT	CASSLNRGSADTQYF
.	TRBD2	TRBV5-1	TRBJ2-3	TGCGCCAGCAACCGGGGGGACTCAGATACGCAGTATTTT	CASNRGDSDTQYF
.	TRBD1	TRBV6-9	TRBJ1-5	TGTGCCAACTCGTGGGGACAGGGCAGCAATCAGCCCCAGCATTTT	CANSWGQGSNQPQHF
.	.	TRBV12-3/TRBV12-4	TRBJ1-1	TGTGCCAGCAGTTGGGGGGGCCACACTGAAGCTTTCTTT	CASSWGGHTEAFF
.	TRBD1	TRBV28	TRBJ1-2	TGTGCCAGCAGCGCAGGGGGCTTGTACTATGGCTACACCTTC	CASSAGGLYYGYTF
.	TRBD2	TRBV28	TRBJ2-1	TGTGCCAGCAGTCGACTAGCGGGAGGTAATGAGCAGTTCTTC	CASSRLAGGNEQFF
.	TRBD1	TRBV7-8	TRBJ1-5	TGTGCCAGCAGCCCCCGGGACAGGGTAAGCGGGTCCCAGCATTTT	CASSPRDRVSGSQHF
.	.	TRBV7-8	TRBJ1-1	TGTGCCAGCAGCTTAGGAGTGGCGTACAGCACTGAAGCTTTCTTT	CASSLGVAYSTEAFF
few	TRBD2	TRBV11-2	TRBJ2-3	TGTGCCAGCACTAGCGGGACAGATACGCAGTATTTT	CASTSGTDTQYF
.	.	TRBV10-3	TRBJ1-5	TGTGCCATCAGTGAGTCCGGGGGAGGCAATCAGCCCCAGCATTTT	CAISESGGGNQPQHF
.	.	TRBV6-5	TRBJ2-7	TGTGCCAGCAGCGTTGGACAGCTCCTCGAGCAGTACTTC	CASSVGQLLEQYF
.	TRBD1	TRBV19	TRBJ1-4	TGTGCCAGTAGTCGGACAGGGGGTGAAAAACTGTTTTTT	CASSRTGGEKLFF
.	.	TRBV30	TRBJ1-5	TGTGCCTGGAGTGTTGGGACACTTAATCAGCCCCAGCATTTT	CAWSVGTLNQPQHF
few	TRBD1	TRBV9	TRBJ2-7	TGTGCCAGCAGCACCCAGGGACAGGGGTACGAGCAGTACTTC	CASSTQGQGYEQYF